The 4 T cell receptor beta chains given below trace back to one sample, sequenced in a study of T cell responses to AZD1222 COVID-19 vaccine. Profiling relied on immunoSEQ multiplex PCR, and the TCRdb table lists in-frame clones only, not all of them. The sample holds roughly 200,000 clones, around 90% seen once. Sequences were derived from peripheral blood, sampled on day 0 of AZD1222 vaccination. These receptors were obtained from an adult in good health.

V is TRBV2 and J is TRBJ2-1; a possible D gene is TRBD2 (7 bases). The CDR3 is made up of 15 amino acids. V lost 5 bases and J lost 9, with 20 bases in between. CDR1 SNHLY and CDR2 FYNNEI come from the germline V gene. CDR3 nucleotide sequence: TGTGCCAGCAGTACCCTAGAGGGGGGGGCCAGTGAGCAGTTCTTC. It translates to CASSTLEGGASEQFF. The full variable domain, completed using reference TRBV2 and TRBJ2-1, is EPEVTQTPSHQVTQMGQEVILRCVPISNHLYFYWYRQILGQKVEFLVSFYNNEISEKSEIFDDQFSVERPDGSNFTLKIRSTKLEDSAMYFCASSTLEGGASEQFFGPGTRLTVL.

The chain carries TRBV29-1 and TRBJ2-3; D may match TRBD1 or TRBD2 (5 bases each). Germline CDR1 is SQVTM and CDR2 is ANQGSEA. CDR3 length: 14 amino acids. With 7 bases removed from V and 5 bases from J, the gap between germline ends came to 19 bases. In DNA form, the CDR3 reads TGCAGCGCAACCCAGGTGGGACCCCAAGATACGCAGTATTTT. This encodes CSATQVGPQDTQYF.

J is TRBJ2-7 and V is TRBV25-1; 15 bases are a match to TRBD2. The ends lost 5 bases at V and 5 bases at J; junction bases unmatched: 7. In germline, CDR1 is MGHDK, CDR2 SYGVNS. This CDR3 comprises 16 residues. The CDR3 is CASSSLGLAGGNEQYF. CDR3 DNA: TGTGCCAGCAGTTCACTGGGACTAGCGGGGGGAAACGAGCAGTACTTC.

The chain is built from TRBV3-1 (or the pseudogene TRBV3-2) and TRBJ2-1, with D unresolved. Per the germline V gene, CDR1 is LGHDT and CDR2 is YNNKEL (reference sequence). V lost 6 bases, J lost 9 bases, and 18 bases lay in between. This CDR3 contains 14 residues. CDR3 loop: CASSITLADGEQFF. In DNA, the CDR3 is TGTGCCAGCAGTATCACCTTGGCCGACGGTGAGCAGTTCTTC.